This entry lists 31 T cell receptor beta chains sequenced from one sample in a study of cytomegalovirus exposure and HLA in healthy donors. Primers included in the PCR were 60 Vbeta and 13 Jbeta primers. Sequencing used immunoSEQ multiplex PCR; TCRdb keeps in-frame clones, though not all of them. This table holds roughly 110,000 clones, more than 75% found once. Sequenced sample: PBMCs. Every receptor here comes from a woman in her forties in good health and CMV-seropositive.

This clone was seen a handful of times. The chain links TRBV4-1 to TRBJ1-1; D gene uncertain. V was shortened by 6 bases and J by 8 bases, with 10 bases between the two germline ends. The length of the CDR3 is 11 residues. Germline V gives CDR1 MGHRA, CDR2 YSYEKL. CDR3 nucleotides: TGCGCCAGCAGTCAGTCATTCGAAGCTTTCTTT. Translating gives CASSQSFEAFF.

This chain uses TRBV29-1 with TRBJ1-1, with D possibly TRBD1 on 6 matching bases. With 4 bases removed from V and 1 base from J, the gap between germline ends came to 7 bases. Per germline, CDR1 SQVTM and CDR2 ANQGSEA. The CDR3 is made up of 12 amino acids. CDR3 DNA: TGCAGCGTTGCCAGGGGGAACACTGAAGCTTTCTTT. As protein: CSVARGNTEAFF.

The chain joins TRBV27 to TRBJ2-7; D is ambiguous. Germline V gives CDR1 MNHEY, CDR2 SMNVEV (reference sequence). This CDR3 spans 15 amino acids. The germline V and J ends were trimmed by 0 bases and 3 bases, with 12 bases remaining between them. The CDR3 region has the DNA TGTGCCAGCAGTTTATCGATTCGTCAGAACTACGAGCAGTACTTC. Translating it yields CASSLSIRQNYEQYF.

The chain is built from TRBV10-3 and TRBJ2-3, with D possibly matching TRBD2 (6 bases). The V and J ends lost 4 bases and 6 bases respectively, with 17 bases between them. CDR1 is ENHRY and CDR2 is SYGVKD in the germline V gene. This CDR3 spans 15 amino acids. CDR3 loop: CAISAGPRRADTQYF. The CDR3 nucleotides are TGTGCCATCAGTGCGGGACCCCGGAGGGCGGATACGCAGTATTTT.

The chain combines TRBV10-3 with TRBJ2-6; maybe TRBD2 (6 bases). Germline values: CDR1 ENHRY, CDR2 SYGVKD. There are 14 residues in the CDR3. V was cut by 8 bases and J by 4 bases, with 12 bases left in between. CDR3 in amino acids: CAIRGREGANVLTF. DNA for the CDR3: TGTGCCATCCGGGGTCGGGAGGGGGCCAACGTCCTGACTTTC.

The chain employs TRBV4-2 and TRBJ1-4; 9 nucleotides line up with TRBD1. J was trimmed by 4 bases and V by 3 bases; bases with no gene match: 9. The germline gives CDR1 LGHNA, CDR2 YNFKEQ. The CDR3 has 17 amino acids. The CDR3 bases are TGTGCCAGCAGCCAGTTACTTGACAGGGGGAGTAATGAAAAACTGTTTTTT. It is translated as CASSQLLDRGSNEKLFF.

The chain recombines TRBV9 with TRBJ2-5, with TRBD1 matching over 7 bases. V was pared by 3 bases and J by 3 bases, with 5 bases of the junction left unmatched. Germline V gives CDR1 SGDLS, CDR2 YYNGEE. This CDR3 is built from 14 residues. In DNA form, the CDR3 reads TGTGCCAGCAGCGCGACAGGGTATGAAGAGACCCAGTACTTC. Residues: CASSATGYEETQYF.

The CDR3 is CASSRERGETQYF. CDR3 bases: TGTGCCAGCAGCAGAGAAAGGGGGGAGACCCAGTACTTC. V and J are TRBV5-4 and TRBJ2-5; D is possibly TRBD1 (6 bases). V lost 4 bases, J lost 5 bases, and 12 bases lay in between. The CDR3 totals 13 residues. In germline, CDR1 is SGHNT, CDR2 YYREEE (reference sequence).

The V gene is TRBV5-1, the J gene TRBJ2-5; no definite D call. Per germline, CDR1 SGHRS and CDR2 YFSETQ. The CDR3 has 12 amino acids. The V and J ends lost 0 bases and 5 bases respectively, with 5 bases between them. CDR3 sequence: CASSLAQETQYF. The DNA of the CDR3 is TGCGCCAGCAGCTTGGCTCAGGAGACCCAGTACTTC.

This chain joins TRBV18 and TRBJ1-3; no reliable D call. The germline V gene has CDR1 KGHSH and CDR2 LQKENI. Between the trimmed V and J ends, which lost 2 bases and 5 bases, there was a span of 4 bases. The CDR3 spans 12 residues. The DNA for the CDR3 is TGTGCCAGCTCACCATCTCGAAACACCATATATTTT. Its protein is CASSPSRNTIYF.

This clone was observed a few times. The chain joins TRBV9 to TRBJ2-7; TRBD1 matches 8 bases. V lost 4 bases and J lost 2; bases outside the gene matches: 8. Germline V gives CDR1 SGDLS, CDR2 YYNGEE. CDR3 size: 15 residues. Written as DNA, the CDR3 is TGTGCCAGCAGCCCACAGACAGGGGACACCTACGAGCAGTACTTC. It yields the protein CASSPQTGDTYEQYF. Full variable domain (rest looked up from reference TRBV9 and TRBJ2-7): DSGVTQTPKHLITATGQRVTLRCSPRSGDLSVYWYQQSLDQGLQFLIQYYNGEERAKGNILERFSAQQFPDLHSELNLSSLELGDSALYFCASSPQTGDTYEQYFGPGTRLTVT.

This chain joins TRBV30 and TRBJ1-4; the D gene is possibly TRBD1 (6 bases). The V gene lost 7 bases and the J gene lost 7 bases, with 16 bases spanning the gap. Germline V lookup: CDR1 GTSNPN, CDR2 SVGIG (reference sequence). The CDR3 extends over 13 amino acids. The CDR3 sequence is CAYQTGGSEKLFF. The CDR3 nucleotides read TGTGCCTACCAGACAGGCGGGAGTGAAAAACTGTTTTTT.

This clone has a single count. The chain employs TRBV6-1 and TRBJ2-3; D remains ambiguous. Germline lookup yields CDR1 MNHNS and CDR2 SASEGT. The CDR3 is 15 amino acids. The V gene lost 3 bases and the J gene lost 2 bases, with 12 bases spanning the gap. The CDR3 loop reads CASSDTLLITDTQYF. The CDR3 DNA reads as TGTGCCAGCAGTGACACACTACTAATCACAGATACGCAGTATTTT.

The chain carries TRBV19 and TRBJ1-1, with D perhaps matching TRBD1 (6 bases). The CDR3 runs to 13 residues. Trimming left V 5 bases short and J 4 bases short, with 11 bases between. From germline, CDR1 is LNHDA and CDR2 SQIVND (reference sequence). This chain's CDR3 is CASSRQEATEAFF. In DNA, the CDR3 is TGTGCCAGTAGTCGACAGGAGGCCACTGAAGCTTTCTTT.

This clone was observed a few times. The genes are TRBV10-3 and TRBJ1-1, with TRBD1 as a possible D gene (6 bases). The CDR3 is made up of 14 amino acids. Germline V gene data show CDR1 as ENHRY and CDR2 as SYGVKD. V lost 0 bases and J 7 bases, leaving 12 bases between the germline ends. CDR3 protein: CAISESGGAGEAFF. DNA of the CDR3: TGTGCCATCAGTGAGTCGGGGGGGGCGGGTGAAGCTTTCTTT.

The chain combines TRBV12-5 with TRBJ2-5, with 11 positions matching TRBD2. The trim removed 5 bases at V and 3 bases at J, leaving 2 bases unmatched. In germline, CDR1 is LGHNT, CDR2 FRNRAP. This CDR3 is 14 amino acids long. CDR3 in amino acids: CASGPGLAEETQYF. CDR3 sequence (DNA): TGTGCTAGTGGTCCGGGACTAGCGGAAGAGACCCAGTACTTC.

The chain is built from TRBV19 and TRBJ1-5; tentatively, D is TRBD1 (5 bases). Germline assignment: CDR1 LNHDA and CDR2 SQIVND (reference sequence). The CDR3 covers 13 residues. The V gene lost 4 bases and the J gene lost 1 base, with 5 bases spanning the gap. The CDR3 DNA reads TGTGCCAGTAGTACAGGGAGCAATCAGCCCCAGCATTTT. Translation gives CASSTGSNQPQHF.

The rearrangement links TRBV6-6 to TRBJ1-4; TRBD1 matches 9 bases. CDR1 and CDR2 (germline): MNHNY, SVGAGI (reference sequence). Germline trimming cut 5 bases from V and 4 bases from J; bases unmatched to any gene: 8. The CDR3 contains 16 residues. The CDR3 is CASSTRTGADNEKLFF. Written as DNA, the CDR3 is TGTGCCAGCAGTACCCGGACAGGGGCGGATAATGAAAAACTGTTTTTT.

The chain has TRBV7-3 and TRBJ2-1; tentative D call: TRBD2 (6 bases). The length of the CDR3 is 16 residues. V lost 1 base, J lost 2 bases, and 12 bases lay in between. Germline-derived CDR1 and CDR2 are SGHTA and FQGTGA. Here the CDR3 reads CASSLNLLAPYNEQFF. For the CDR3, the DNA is TGTGCCAGCAGCTTAAATCTACTAGCCCCCTACAATGAGCAGTTCTTC.

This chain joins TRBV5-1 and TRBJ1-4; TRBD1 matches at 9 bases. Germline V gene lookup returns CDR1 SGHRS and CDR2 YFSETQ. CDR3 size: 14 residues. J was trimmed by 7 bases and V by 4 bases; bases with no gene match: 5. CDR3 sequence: CASSPGTGFEKLFF. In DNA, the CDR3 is TGCGCCAGCAGCCCCGGGACAGGGTTTGAAAAACTGTTTTTT. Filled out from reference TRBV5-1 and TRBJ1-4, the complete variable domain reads KAGVTQTPRYLIKTRGQQVTLSCSPISGHRSVSWYQQTPGQGLQFLFEYFSETQRNKGNFPGRFSGRQFSNSRSEMNVSTLELGDSALYLCASSPGTGFEKLFFGSGTQLSVL.

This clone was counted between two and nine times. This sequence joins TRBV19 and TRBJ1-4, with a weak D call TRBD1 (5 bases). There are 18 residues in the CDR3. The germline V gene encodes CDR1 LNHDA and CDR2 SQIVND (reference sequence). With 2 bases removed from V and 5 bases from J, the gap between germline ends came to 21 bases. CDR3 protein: CASSIIWAVGGANEKLFF. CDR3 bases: TGTGCCAGTAGTATAATTTGGGCAGTCGGGGGTGCGAATGAAAAACTGTTTTTT.

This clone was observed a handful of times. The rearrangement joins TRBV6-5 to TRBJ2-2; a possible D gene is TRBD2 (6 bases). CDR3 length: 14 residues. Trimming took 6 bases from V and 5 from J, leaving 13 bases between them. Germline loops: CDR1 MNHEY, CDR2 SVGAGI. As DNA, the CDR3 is TGTGCCAGCAGACCAGTGGAGGGTACCGGGGAGCTGTTTTTT. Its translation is CASRPVEGTGELFF.

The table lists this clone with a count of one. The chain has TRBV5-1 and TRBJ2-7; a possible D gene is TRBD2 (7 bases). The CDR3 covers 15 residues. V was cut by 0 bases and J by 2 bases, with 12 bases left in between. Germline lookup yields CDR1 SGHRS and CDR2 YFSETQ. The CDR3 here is CASSLEVGGPYEQYF. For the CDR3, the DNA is TGCGCCAGCAGCTTGGAGGTGGGGGGGCCCTACGAGCAGTACTTC.

As DNA, the CDR3 is TGCAGCTCCGGGATGTCAGGGGCGAACACTGAAGCTTTCTTT. Amino acids: CSSGMSGANTEAFF. The chain employs TRBV29-1 and TRBJ1-1; weak D call: TRBD1 (6 bases). The CDR3 runs to 14 residues. V was clipped by 8 bases and J by 1 base, with 17 bases between them. Germline-derived CDR1 and CDR2 are SQVTM and ANQGSEA.

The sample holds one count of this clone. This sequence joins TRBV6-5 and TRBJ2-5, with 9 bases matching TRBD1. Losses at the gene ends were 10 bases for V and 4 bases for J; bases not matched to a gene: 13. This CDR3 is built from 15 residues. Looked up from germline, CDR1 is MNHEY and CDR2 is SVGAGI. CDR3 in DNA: TGTGCCATCCGGGACAGGGAACTTTTAGGAGAGACCCAGTACTTC. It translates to CAIRDRELLGETQYF.

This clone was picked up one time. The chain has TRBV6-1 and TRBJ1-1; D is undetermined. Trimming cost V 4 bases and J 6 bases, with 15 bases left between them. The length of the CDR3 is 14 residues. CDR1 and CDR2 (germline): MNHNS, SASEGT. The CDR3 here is CASSGLFSPPEAFF. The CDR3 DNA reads TGTGCCAGCAGTGGTTTGTTCTCTCCCCCTGAAGCTTTCTTT.

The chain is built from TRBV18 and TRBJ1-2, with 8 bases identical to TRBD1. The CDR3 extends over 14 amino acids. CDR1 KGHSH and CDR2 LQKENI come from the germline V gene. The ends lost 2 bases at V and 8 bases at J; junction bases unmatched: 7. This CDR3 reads CASSPVTGQAGYTF. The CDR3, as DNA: TGTGCCAGCTCACCAGTAACGGGACAGGCCGGCTACACCTTC.

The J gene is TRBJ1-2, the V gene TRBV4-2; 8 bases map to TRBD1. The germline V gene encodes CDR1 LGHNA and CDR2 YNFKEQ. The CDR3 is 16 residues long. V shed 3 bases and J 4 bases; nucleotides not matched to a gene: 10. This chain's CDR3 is CASSHSRGQDLYGYTF. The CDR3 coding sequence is TGTGCCAGCAGCCACTCTCGGGGACAGGACCTCTATGGCTACACCTTC.

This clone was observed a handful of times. In nucleotides, the CDR3 is TGTGCCAGCAGGCAGGGGCGCAGGGCAGATACGCAGTATTTT. It encodes CASRQGRRADTQYF. The V gene is TRBV2, the J gene TRBJ2-3, with a weak D call TRBD1 (6 bases). V lost 6 bases to trimming and J lost 4 bases, with 14 bases between them. The CDR3 spans 14 residues. Germline V gives CDR1 SNHLY, CDR2 FYNNEI.

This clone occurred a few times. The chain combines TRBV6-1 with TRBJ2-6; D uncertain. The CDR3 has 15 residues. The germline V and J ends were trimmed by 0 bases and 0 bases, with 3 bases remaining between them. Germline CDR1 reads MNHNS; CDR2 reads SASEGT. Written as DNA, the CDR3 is TGTGCCAGCAGTGAAGCATACTCTGGGGCCAACGTCCTGACTTTC. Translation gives CASSEAYSGANVLTF.

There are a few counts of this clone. CDR3 in amino acids: CASSSPNLNTEAFF. The CDR3 DNA sequence: TGTGCCAGCAGCTCCCCAAATTTGAACACTGAAGCTTTCTTT. The J gene is TRBJ1-1, the V gene TRBV11-2; no reliable D call. Germline V CDR1 and CDR2: SGHAT, FQNNGV. This CDR3 contains 14 residues. V was pared by 4 bases and J by 0 bases, with 9 bases between.